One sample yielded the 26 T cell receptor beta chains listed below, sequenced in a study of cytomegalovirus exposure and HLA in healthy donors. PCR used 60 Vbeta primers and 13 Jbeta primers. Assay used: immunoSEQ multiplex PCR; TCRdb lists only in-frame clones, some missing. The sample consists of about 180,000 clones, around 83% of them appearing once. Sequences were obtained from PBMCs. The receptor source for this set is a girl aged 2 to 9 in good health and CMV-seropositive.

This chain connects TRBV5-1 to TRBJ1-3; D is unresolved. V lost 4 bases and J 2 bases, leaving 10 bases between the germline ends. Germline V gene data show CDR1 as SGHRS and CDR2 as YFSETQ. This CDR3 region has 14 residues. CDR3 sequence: CASSPNGAGNTIYF. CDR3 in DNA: TGCGCCAGCAGCCCGAACGGTGCTGGAAACACCATATATTTT. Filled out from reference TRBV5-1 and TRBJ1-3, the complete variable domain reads KAGVTQTPRYLIKTRGQQVTLSCSPISGHRSVSWYQQTPGQGLQFLFEYFSETQRNKGNFPGRFSGRQFSNSRSEMNVSTLELGDSALYLCASSPNGAGNTIYFGEGSWLTVV.

The DNA of the CDR3 is TGTGCCAGCTCACCACGGCAGGGGTTCCAAGAGACCCAGTACTTC. Protein sequence: CASSPRQGFQETQYF. The chain couples TRBV18 to TRBJ2-5; tentative D call: TRBD1 (6 bases). This CDR3 has 15 residues. Per germline, CDR1 KGHSH and CDR2 LQKENI. V shed 1 base and J shed 1 base, with 10 bases lying between them.

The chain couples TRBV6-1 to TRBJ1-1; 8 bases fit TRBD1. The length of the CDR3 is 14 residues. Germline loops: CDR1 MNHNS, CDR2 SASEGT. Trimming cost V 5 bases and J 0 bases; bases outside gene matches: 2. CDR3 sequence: CASSNRGMNTEAFF. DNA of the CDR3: TGTGCCAGCAGTAACAGGGGGATGAACACTGAAGCTTTCTTT.

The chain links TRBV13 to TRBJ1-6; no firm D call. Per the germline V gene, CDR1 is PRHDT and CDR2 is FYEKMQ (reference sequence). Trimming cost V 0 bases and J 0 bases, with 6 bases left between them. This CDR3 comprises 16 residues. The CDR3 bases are TGTGCCAGCAGCTTAGGGGAGAGCTCCTATAATTCACCCCTCCACTTT. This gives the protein CASSLGESSYNSPLHF.

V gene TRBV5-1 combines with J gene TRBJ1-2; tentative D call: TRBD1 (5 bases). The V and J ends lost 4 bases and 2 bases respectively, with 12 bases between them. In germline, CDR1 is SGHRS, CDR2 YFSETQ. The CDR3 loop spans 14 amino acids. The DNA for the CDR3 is TGCGCCAGCAGCGGTGCCGGGGGGAACTATGGCTACACCTTC. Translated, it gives CASSGAGGNYGYTF.

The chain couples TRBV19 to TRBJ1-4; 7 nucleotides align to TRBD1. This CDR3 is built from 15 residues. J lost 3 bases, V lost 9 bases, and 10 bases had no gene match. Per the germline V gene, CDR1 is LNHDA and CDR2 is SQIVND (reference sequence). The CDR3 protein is CASRDDREANEKLFF. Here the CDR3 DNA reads TGTGCCAGCCGGGATGACAGGGAGGCTAATGAAAAACTGTTTTTT.

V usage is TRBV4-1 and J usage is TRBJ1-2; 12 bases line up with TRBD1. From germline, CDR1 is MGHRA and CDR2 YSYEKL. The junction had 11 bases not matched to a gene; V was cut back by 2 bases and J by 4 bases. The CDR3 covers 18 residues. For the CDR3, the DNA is TGCGCCAGCAGCCAAACCCGGGACAGGGGGCTGCCCCGCTATGGCTACACCTTC. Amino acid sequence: CASSQTRDRGLPRYGYTF.

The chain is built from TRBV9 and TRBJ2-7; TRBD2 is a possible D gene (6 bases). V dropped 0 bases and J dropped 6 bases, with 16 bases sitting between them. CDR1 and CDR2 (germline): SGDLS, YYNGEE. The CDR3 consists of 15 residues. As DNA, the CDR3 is TGTGCCAGCAGCGTAGGGGACGGGAGTTACGGCGAGCAGTACTTC. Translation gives CASSVGDGSYGEQYF.

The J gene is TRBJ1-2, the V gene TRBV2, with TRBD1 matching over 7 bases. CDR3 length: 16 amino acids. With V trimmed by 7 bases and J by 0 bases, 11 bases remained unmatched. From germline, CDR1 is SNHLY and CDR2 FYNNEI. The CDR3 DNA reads TGTGCCAGCATAGTTGAGGGGACAGTAGCTAACTATGGCTACACCTTC. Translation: CASIVEGTVANYGYTF. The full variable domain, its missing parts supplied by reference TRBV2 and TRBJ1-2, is EPEVTQTPSHQVTQMGQEVILRCVPISNHLYFYWYRQILGQKVEFLVSFYNNEISEKSEIFDDQFSVERPDGSNFTLKIRSTKLEDSAMYFCASIVEGTVANYGYTFGSGTRLTVV.

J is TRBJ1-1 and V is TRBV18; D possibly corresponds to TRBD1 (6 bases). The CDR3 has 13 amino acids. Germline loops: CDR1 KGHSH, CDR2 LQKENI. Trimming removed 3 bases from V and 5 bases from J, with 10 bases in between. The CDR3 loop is CASSPAGVTEAFF. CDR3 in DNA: TGTGCCAGCTCACCCGCAGGGGTGACTGAAGCTTTCTTT.

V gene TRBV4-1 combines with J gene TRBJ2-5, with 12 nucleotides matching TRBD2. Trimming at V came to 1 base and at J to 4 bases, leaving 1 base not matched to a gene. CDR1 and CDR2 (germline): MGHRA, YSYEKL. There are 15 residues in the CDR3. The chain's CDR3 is CASSQVLAGGETQYF. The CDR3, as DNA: TGCGCCAGCAGCCAAGTACTAGCGGGAGGAGAGACCCAGTACTTC.

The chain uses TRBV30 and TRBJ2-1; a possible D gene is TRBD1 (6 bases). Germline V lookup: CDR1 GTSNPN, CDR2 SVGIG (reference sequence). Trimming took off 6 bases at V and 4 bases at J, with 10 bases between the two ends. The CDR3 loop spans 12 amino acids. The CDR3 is CACIQGYNEQFF. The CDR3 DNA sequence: TGTGCCTGCATACAGGGATACAATGAGCAGTTCTTC.

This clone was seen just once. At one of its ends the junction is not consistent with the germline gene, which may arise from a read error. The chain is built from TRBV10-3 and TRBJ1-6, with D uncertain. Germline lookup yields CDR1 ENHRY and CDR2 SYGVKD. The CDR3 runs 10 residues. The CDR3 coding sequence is TGTGCCATCATTGATTCGCCCCTCCACTTT. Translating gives CAIIDSPLHF.

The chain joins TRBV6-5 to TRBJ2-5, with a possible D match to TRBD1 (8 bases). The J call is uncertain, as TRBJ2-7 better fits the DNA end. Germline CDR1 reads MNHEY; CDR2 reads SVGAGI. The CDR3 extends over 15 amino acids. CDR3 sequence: CASRKQGGRSYEQYF. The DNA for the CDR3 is TGTGCCAGCAGAAAACAGGGGGGGAGATCCTACGAGCAGTACTTC.

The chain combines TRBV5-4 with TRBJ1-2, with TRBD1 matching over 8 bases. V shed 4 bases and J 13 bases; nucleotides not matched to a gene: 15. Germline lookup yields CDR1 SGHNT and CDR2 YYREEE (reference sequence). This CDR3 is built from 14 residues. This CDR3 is CASSLGQGSWASTF. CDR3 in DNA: TGTGCCAGCAGCCTTGGACAGGGTTCCTGGGCCAGCACCTTC.

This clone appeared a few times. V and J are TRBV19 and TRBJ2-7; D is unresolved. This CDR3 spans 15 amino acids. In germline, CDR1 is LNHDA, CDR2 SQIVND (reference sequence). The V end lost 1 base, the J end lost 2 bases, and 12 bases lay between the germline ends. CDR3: CASSIGAIEAYEQYF. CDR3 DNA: TGTGCCAGTAGTATAGGAGCCATCGAGGCCTACGAGCAGTACTTC.

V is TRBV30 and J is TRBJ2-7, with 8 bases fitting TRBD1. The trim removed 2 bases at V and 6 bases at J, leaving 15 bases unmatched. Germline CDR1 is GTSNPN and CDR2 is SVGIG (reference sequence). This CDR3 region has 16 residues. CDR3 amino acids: CAWSPSSWTGSSEQYF. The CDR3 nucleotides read TGTGCCTGGAGTCCATCGTCGTGGACAGGGAGCAGCGAGCAGTACTTC.

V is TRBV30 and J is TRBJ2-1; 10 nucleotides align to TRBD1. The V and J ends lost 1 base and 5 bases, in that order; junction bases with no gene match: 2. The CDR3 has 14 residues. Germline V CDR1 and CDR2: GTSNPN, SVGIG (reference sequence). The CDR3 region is CAWSAGQGDNEQFF. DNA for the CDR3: TGTGCCTGGAGTGCAGGACAGGGGGACAATGAGCAGTTCTTC.

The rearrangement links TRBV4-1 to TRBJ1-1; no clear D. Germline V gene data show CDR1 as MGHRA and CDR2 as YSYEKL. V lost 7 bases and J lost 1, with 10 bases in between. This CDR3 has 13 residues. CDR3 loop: CASKIGRNTEAFF. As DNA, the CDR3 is TGCGCCAGCAAAATTGGGAGGAACACTGAAGCTTTCTTT.

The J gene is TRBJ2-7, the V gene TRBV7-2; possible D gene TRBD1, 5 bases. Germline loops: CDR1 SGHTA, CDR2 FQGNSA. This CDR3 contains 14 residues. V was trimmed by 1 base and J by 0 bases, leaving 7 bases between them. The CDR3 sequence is CASSLEQGSYEQYF. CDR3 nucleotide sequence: TGTGCCAGCAGCTTAGAGCAGGGCTCCTACGAGCAGTACTTC.

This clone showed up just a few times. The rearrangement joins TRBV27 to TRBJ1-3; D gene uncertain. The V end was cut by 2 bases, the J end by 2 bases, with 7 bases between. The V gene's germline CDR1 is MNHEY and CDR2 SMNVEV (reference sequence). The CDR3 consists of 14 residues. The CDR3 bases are TGTGCCAGCAGTTTAGCGGGAACTGGAAACACCATATATTTT. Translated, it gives CASSLAGTGNTIYF.

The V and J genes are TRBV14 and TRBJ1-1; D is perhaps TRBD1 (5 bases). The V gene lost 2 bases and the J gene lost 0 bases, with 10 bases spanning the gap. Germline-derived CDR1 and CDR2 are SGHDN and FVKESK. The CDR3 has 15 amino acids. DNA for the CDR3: TGTGCCAGCAGCCAATCAGGGTTGATGAACACTGAAGCTTTCTTT. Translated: CASSQSGLMNTEAFF.

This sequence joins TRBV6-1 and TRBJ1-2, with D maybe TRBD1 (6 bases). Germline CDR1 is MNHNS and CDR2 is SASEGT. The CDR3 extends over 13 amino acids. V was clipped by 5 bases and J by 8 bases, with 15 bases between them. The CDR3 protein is CASSYTQGQGYTF. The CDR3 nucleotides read TGTGCCAGCAGTTATACGCAGGGGCAAGGCTACACCTTC.

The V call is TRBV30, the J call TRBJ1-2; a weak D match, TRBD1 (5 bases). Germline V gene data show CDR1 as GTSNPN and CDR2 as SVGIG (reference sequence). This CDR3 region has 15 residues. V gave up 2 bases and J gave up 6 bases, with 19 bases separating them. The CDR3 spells CAWSIVRTKGDGYTF. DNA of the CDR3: TGTGCCTGGAGTATCGTCAGGACGAAAGGGGATGGCTACACCTTC.

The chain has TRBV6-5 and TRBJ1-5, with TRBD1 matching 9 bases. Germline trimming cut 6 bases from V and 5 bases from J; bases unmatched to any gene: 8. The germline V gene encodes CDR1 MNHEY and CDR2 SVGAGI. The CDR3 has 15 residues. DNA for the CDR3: TGTGCCAGCAGATTGGACAGGGGCGCCGATCAGCCCCAGCATTTT. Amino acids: CASRLDRGADQPQHF.

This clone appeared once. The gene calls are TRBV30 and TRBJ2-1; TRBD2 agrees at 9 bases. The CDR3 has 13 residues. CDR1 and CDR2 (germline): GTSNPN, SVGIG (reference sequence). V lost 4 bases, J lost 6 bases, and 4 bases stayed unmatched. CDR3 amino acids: CAWKGLALNEQFF. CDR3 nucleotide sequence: TGTGCCTGGAAGGGACTAGCCCTCAATGAGCAGTTCTTC.